This section outlines one T cell receptor (beta chain) sequence together with its context. It has no known antigen specificity. Per-nucleotide qualities are absent, and no much larger clonotype sits a single base away. V ends up 0 bases short and J 2 bases short, with an unmatched junction base count of 2. Looking up the germline V gene yields CDR1 SGHRS and CDR2 YFSETQ. The CDR3 numbers 16 residues from cysteine through phenylalanine. The DNA shown is the 48-base CDR3, in frame from base 1. This record belongs to a study of blood T cell repertoires in COVID-19 (dated by TCRdb to the early 2020s). Background for the entire study: Samples from collaborators originated in the United States, Italy and Spain and spanned both the acute and convalescent phases of COVID-19. The prospective study material was composed of cDNA or gDNA derived from T cells, B-cell-depleted T cells, or PBMCs. Subjects who had been exposed to COVID-19, were actively infected with it, or had recovered from it provided the deeply sampled blood TCRbeta repertoires that made up the dataset. A freely available public database, intended as a resource for researchers studying the immune response to SARS-CoV-2, is where the repertoires were released. Where available, HLA class I and class II types were obtained from metadata supplied by the sample provider rather than from assay-based typing. The samples were drawn from two sources: the first 160 participants of the ongoing ImmuneRACE study, and 1,254 subjects contributed by 6 global collaborators. A de-identified subject ID, COVID-19 status, age in years and sex were almost always included in the sample metadata. The paper's findings and limits, for the study overall: Clinical and demographic metadata were provided uncurated, with the amount varying by source and participant.

The immunoSEQ Assay, a bias-controlled multiplex PCR, was used to amplify TCRbeta CDR3 regions from genomic DNA. For the original study's pipeline: Nucleated cell counts per sample were estimated from amplification of reference gene primers within the assay. Sequence reads were collapsed and filtered to measure the absolute abundance of every unique TCRbeta CDR3 rearrangement. For each sample, productive Simpson clonality was calculated by taking the square root of Simpson's diversity index across productive rearrangements. TCRdb stores this immuneACCESS table with in-frame sequences only. Part of the clones is absent; in the studies checked, under half of the shortfall reflects unresolved V genes, and no reason is known for the rest. Clonal size and the V and J genes are those of that table, whereas D and trimming came from the DNA. Present in this sample are 85,000 to 90,000 clones, roughly 80% of which were seen just once. The ten largest clones take up around 11% of the sample.

Each collaborating institution followed its own protocols to collect whole blood in K2EDTA tubes. For TCRbeta analysis, collaborators shipped samples as frozen whole blood, isolated PBMCs, or DNA extracted from either of those sample types. The sequenced material came from peripheral blood. Recombination connected TRBV5-1 to TRBJ2-1; the central 10 bases match TRBD1. The TCR originated in a man in his 70s with acute or convalescent COVID-19. The DNA sequence reads TGCGCCAGCAGCTTGGACGGACAGGGGGCCTACAATGAGCAGTTCTTC. Translated, it reads CASSLDGQGAYNEQFF.